This T cell receptor (beta chain) was captured by sequencing in a study of shared clonotypes between healthy human individuals. Study observations and caveats: For naive CD4 cells, around 5.1% of clonotypes were shared across a few donors.

Running of the assay took place at deep level. Assay: immunoSEQ multiplex PCR; the TCRdb copy retains only in-frame clones and omits some. The data contain about 670,000 clones, 72% of them singletons. Negatively enriched CD4+ T cells were divided by CD45RA into naive and memory. About this clone itself: Its antigen is not known.

The CDR3 consists of 14 residues. CDR1 SGHVS and CDR2 FQNEAQ come from the germline V gene. Trimming cost V 1 base and J 4 bases, with 10 bases left between them. The receptor was isolated from a woman in her thirties in good health. What was sequenced was memory CD4+ T cells sorted from blood. Subset meaning: CD45RA-negative fraction. The chain carries TRBV7-8 and TRBJ1-1, with D unresolved. Here the CDR3 reads CASSLVMLGTEAFF. For the CDR3, the DNA is TGTGCCAGCAGCTTAGTTATGTTAGGCACTGAAGCTTTCTTT.